This T cell receptor beta chain was documented in a study of blood T cell repertoires in COVID-19 (dated by TCRdb to about 2020). Background for the entire study: The collaborator samples originated in the United States, Italy and Spain and spanned the acute and convalescent phases of COVID-19. Where HLA class I and class II types were available, the types were taken from metadata supplied by the sample provider, not from assay-based typing. Samples were obtained from the ongoing ImmuneRACE study (first 160 participants) and from roughly 1,300 subjects provided by 6 global collaborators. Sample metadata almost always included a de-identified subject ID, COVID-19 status, age in years and sex. Subjects who had been exposed to COVID-19, were actively infected with it, or had recovered from it provided the deeply sampled blood TCRbeta repertoires that made up the dataset. The repertoires were released in a freely available public database intended as a resource for research on the immune response to SARS-CoV-2. The material from the prospective study consisted of cDNA or gDNA derived from T cells, B-cell-depleted T cells, or PBMCs.

For this clone: No antigen is known for it. No much larger clonotype is one base removed from it; base qualities were not supplied.

Its CDR3 holds 12 amino acids, cysteine through phenylalanine. Only the CDR3 DNA is retained, 36 bases long and in frame from the first base. The V and J ends are trimmed by 7 bases and 0 bases, leaving 6 bases between them. The germline V gene specifies SGDLS as CDR1 and YYNGEE as CDR2. A second Seattle source provided samples from volunteer blood donors who had recovered from COVID-19. Collaborating institutions collected whole blood in K2EDTA tubes following their own protocols. Collaborator samples were shipped for TCRbeta analysis as frozen whole blood, isolated PBMCs, or DNA extracted from either sample type. TCRbeta CDR3 regions were amplified from genomic DNA using the immunoSEQ Assay, a bias-controlled multiplex PCR. Processing in the source paper ran as follows. The number of nucleated cells in each sample was estimated from the amplification of reference gene primers within the assay. Sequence reads were collapsed and filtered to measure the absolute abundance of every unique TCRbeta CDR3 rearrangement. For each sample, productive Simpson clonality was calculated as the square root of Simpson's diversity index across productive rearrangements. This immuneACCESS table, as held by TCRdb, lists in-frame sequences with V and J called but not all clones. Of the missing ones, under half trace to an unresolved V gene in checked studies; the others have no known cause. The V and J calls and clone size come from that table; D and trimming were worked out from the DNA. This sample holds over 200,000 clones; 85% to 90% were observed only once. About 0.99% of the sample rests with the top ten.

Study-wide conclusions, independent of this receptor: How much clinical and demographic metadata was included differed by source and by participant, and the metadata was provided uncurated.

This TCR was recovered from a woman aged 40 to 50 who had recovered from COVID-19. The specimen was peripheral blood. This receptor chain uses TRBV9 and TRBJ2-3, with no reliable assignment of the D segment. The CDR3 reads CASGLSTDTQYF. The nucleotide sequence is given as TGTGCCAGCGGTCTAAGCACAGATACGCAGTATTTT.